Shown below are 25 T cell receptor beta chains from a single sample sequenced in a study of blood T cell repertoires in COVID-19 (dated by TCRdb to about 2020). The library was produced with the immunoSEQ multiplex PCR assay. TCRdb provides this immuneACCESS table in a form limited to in-frame rearrangements. Some clones are lacking; in checked studies, under half of them reflect an unresolved V gene, and why the rest are absent is not known. This sample comprises approximately 150,000 clones, more than 75% of them detected only once. The ten biggest clones cover roughly 1.2% of the sample. The sequenced sample consisted of PBMCs or T cells enriched from blood (not recorded which). Receptors were obtained from a human donor with acute COVID-19. The donor label of this sample is uncertain.

This chain links TRBV30 with TRBJ2-7; 10 nucleotides line up with TRBD2. CDR1 is GTSNPN and CDR2 is SVGIG in the germline V gene (reference sequence). Losses at the gene ends were 2 bases for V and 6 bases for J; bases not matched to a gene: 16. CDR3 size: 17 residues. CDR3 region: CAWSSEGLAGVRGEQYF. The CDR3 DNA reads TGTGCCTGGAGTTCGGAAGGGCTAGCGGGGGTACGGGGCGAGCAGTACTTC.

This chain connects TRBV4-1 to TRBJ2-6; D is possibly TRBD2 (5 bases). This CDR3 has 17 residues. Germline CDR1 MGHRA, CDR2 YSYEKL. Deletions cut 1 base from V and 4 bases from J, with 14 bases between. The CDR3 DNA reads TGCGCCAGCAGCCAAGCGGGGTCGCCTTGGGGGGCCAACGTCCTGACTTTC. This codes for CASSQAGSPWGANVLTF.

The V call is TRBV5-1, the J call TRBJ1-6; 9 nucleotides match TRBD1. J gave up 6 bases and V 3 bases, and 7 bases lay outside the gene matches. Germline V gene data show CDR1 as SGHRS and CDR2 as YFSETQ. CDR3 length equals 16 residues. The CDR3 coding sequence is TGCGCCAGCAGCTCCCACCGGGACAGGGTTAATTCACCCCTCCACTTT. It encodes CASSSHRDRVNSPLHF.

The rearrangement links TRBV30 to TRBJ2-7; tentative D call: TRBD2 (6 bases). Trimming took off 1 base at V and 3 bases at J, with 13 bases between the two ends. The germline V gene encodes CDR1 GTSNPN and CDR2 SVGIG (reference sequence). This CDR3 has 14 residues. This CDR3 is CAWSADLAYYEQYF. CDR3 bases: TGTGCCTGGAGTGCCGATCTAGCGTACTACGAGCAGTACTTC.

The chain employs TRBV7-6 and TRBJ2-2; 7 nucleotides agree with TRBD2. With V trimmed by 5 bases and J by 6 bases, 18 bases remained unmatched. The CDR3 is made up of 18 amino acids. The germline V gene has CDR1 SGHVS and CDR2 FNYEAQ. The CDR3 sequence: CASSPPPRTSEFPGELFF. For the CDR3, the DNA is TGTGCCAGCAGCCCGCCCCCCCGGACTAGTGAGTTCCCCGGGGAGCTGTTTTTT.

The genes are TRBV29-1 and TRBJ2-7; tentatively, D is TRBD2 (6 bases). The CDR3 totals 14 residues. Trimming shortened V by 5 bases and J by 3 bases, and 17 bases separated the two germline ends. The germline gives CDR1 SQVTM, CDR2 ANQGSEA. In DNA form, the CDR3 reads TGCAGCGTTTGGGGGGACTCGCCCTTCTACGAGCAGTACTTC. As protein: CSVWGDSPFYEQYF.

V and J are TRBV11-2 and TRBJ2-2; 9 nucleotides line up with TRBD2. J gave up 6 bases and V 1 base, and 9 bases lay outside the gene matches. In germline, CDR1 is SGHAT, CDR2 FQNNGV. CDR3 length: 17 amino acids. The CDR3 region has the DNA TGTGCCAGCAGCTTAGTTAATAGCGGGGGAAGAGCCGGGGAGCTGTTTTTT. Its protein product is CASSLVNSGGRAGELFF. The full variable domain, with the rest looked up from reference TRBV11-2 and TRBJ2-2, is EAGVAQSPRYKIIEKRQSVAFWCNPISGHATLYWYQQILGQGPKLLIQFQNNGVVDDSQLPKDRFSAERLKGVDSTLKIQPAKLEDSAVYLCASSLVNSGGRAGELFFGEGSRLTVL.

As DNA, the CDR3 is TGTGCCAGCAGTGCCGGGACTAGCGGGGGGGCAGGTGAGCAGTTCTTC. Translation gives CASSAGTSGGAGEQFF. V usage is TRBV6-4 and J usage is TRBJ2-1; TRBD2 matches at 16 bases. Trimming at V came to 4 bases and at J to 9 bases, leaving 6 bases not matched to a gene. The germline gives CDR1 MRHNA, CDR2 SNTAGT. The CDR3 consists of 16 residues.

The V and J genes are TRBV19 and TRBJ2-7; D gene unclear. The CDR3 has 12 residues. In germline, CDR1 is LNHDA, CDR2 SQIVND (reference sequence). The ends were cut back, 5 bases at V and 4 bases at J, with 9 bases in the middle. CDR3 coding DNA: TGTGCCAGTAGTTTTGGCAATTACGAGCAGTACTTC. It is translated as CASSFGNYEQYF.

The chain has TRBV5-4 and TRBJ1-6, with 9 bases lining up with TRBD1. The length of the CDR3 is 15 residues. Germline V gene sequence: CDR1 SGHNT, CDR2 YYREEE (reference sequence). The J segment lost 8 bases and the V segment lost 4 bases, leaving 7 bases of the junction unmatched. The CDR3 bases are TGTGCCAGCAGCGCGGGACAGGGAGGCGATTCACCCCTCCACTTT. Translation: CASSAGQGGDSPLHF.

This chain connects TRBV27 to TRBJ2-7, with D possibly TRBD1 on 7 matching bases. CDR1 is MNHEY and CDR2 is SMNVEV in the germline V gene (reference sequence). V was shortened by 11 bases and J by 2 bases, with 13 bases between the two germline ends. This CDR3 is 12 amino acids long. The CDR3 loop is CASGDRPYEQYF. The DNA of the CDR3 is TGTGCCTCGGGGGACAGACCCTACGAGCAGTACTTC.

The chain combines TRBV3-1 (or the pseudogene TRBV3-2) with TRBJ2-5; perhaps TRBD2 as D (5 bases). Germline V gene sequence: CDR1 LGHDT, CDR2 YNNKEL (reference sequence). The CDR3 length is 13 residues. V shed 0 bases and J shed 5 bases, with 7 bases lying between them. Here the CDR3 reads CASSQEGGETQYF. CDR3 DNA sequence: TGTGCCAGCAGCCAAGAAGGAGGCGAGACCCAGTACTTC.

The CDR3 DNA follows: TGTGCCAGCAGCGTAGGGGGAGACCCGAACACCGGGGAGCTGTTTTTT. Residues: CASSVGGDPNTGELFF. The J gene is TRBJ2-2, the V gene TRBV9, with D possibly matching TRBD2 (5 bases). Trimming removed 0 bases at V and 0 bases at J, with 9 bases between. The CDR3 is 16 residues long. CDR1 and CDR2 (germline): SGDLS, YYNGEE. Full variable domain (rest looked up from reference TRBV9 and TRBJ2-2): DSGVTQTPKHLITATGQRVTLRCSPRSGDLSVYWYQQSLDQGLQFLIQYYNGEERAKGNILERFSAQQFPDLHSELNLSSLELGDSALYFCASSVGGDPNTGELFFGEGSRLTVL.

The chain recombines TRBV12-5 with TRBJ2-2, with unresolved D. Germline V lookup: CDR1 LGHNT, CDR2 FRNRAP. V lost 1 base and J lost 0, with 6 bases in between. The CDR3 runs 15 residues. CDR3 residues: CASGLGSSNTGELFF. CDR3 bases: TGTGCTAGTGGTTTGGGAAGCTCGAACACCGGGGAGCTGTTTTTT. Looking up the rest from reference TRBV12-5 and TRBJ2-2 gives the full variable domain: DARVTQTPRHKVTEMGQEVTMRCQPILGHNTVFWYRQTMMQGLELLAYFRNRAPLDDSGMPKDRFSAEMPDATLATLKIQPSEPRDSAVYFCASGLGSSNTGELFFGEGSRLTVL.

The chain has TRBV18 and TRBJ2-4; 7 bases fit TRBD2. The CDR3 consists of 15 residues. The germline V gene has CDR1 KGHSH and CDR2 LQKENI. Trimming took 4 bases from V and 11 from J; bases not matched to a gene: 14. The CDR3 reads CASSLTKGGSGVQYF. DNA of the CDR3: TGTGCCAGCTCACTCACCAAGGGAGGAAGCGGGGTTCAGTACTTC.

This chain connects TRBV6-5 to TRBJ2-1; TRBD2 agrees at 7 bases. CDR3 length: 15 residues. V lost 4 bases to trimming and J lost 5 bases; unmatched junction nucleotides: 8. Looked up from germline, CDR1 is MNHEY and CDR2 is SVGAGI. The CDR3 nucleotides read TGTGCCAGCAGTTCCCTGGCTAGCGGCCACAATGAGCAGTTCTTC. Its protein is CASSSLASGHNEQFF.

This chain connects TRBV6-5 to TRBJ1-1, with a possible D match to TRBD1 (6 bases). Germline lookup yields CDR1 MNHEY and CDR2 SVGAGI. The germline V and J ends were trimmed by 8 bases and 2 bases, with 15 bases remaining between them. The CDR3 has 14 residues. Written as DNA, the CDR3 is TGTGCCAGCGCCGGGACAACCTTAAACACTGAAGCTTTCTTT. It encodes CASAGTTLNTEAFF.

The gene calls are TRBV29-1 and TRBJ2-2; D is unclear. Trimming removed 4 bases at V and 0 bases at J, with 9 bases between. Germline CDR1 SQVTM, CDR2 ANQGSEA. This CDR3 spans 14 amino acids. The CDR3 DNA reads TGCAGCGTTGTAAAACAGACGAACACCGGGGAGCTGTTTTTT. Its translation: CSVVKQTNTGELFF.

The chain links TRBV29-1 to TRBJ1-2; D gene ambiguous. The CDR3 sequence is 14 residues long. Germline CDR1 reads SQVTM; CDR2 reads ANQGSEA. Trimming cost V 1 base and J 3 bases, with 12 bases left between them. CDR3 sequence: CSVEGLWSDYGYTF. The CDR3 region has the DNA TGCAGCGTTGAAGGCCTCTGGTCAGACTATGGCTACACCTTC.

This sequence joins TRBV30 and TRBJ2-7; TRBD1 might be the D (6 bases). CDR3 size: 11 residues. V gave up 7 bases and J gave up 5 bases, with 12 bases separating them. Per germline, CDR1 GTSNPN and CDR2 SVGIG (reference sequence). CDR3 sequence: CALGHSHEQYF. The CDR3 region has the DNA TGTGCCTTGGGACATTCCCACGAGCAGTACTTC. Complete variable domain (other parts from reference TRBV30 and TRBJ2-7): SQTIHQWPATLVQPVGSPLSLECTVEGTSNPNLYWYRQAAGRGLQLLFYSVGIGQISSEVPQNLSASRPQDRQFILSSKKLLLSDSGFYLCALGHSHEQYFGPGTRLTVT.

This clone appeared once. The V gene is TRBV27, the J gene TRBJ2-7; tentative D call: TRBD2 (5 bases). CDR1 is MNHEY and CDR2 is SMNVEV in the germline V gene (reference sequence). The length of the CDR3 is 12 residues. The V end lost 2 bases, the J end lost 5 bases, and 7 bases lay between the germline ends. CDR3 bases: TGTGCCAGCAGTTTAACGGGGAACGAGCAGTACTTC. The encoded protein is CASSLTGNEQYF.

The rearrangement uses TRBV19 and TRBJ1-2, with D uncertain. Germline-derived CDR1 and CDR2 are LNHDA and SQIVND (reference sequence). CDR3 length equals 12 residues. Deletions cut 10 bases from V and 8 bases from J, with 17 bases between. CDR3 sequence (DNA): TGTGCCACCTCGGGCCTCTCGGGAGGCTACACCTTC. Translated, it gives CATSGLSGGYTF.

The rearrangement joins TRBV4-1 to TRBJ1-2; D is perhaps TRBD1 (6 bases). The V end lost 0 bases, the J end lost 7 bases, and 21 bases lay between the germline ends. The length of the CDR3 is 17 residues. Germline CDR1 and CDR2: MGHRA and YSYEKL. CDR3 region: CASSQDRLGLGGRGYTF. The CDR3, as DNA: TGCGCCAGCAGCCAAGATCGGCTGGGATTGGGGGGGCGTGGCTACACCTTC.

This chain links TRBV9 with TRBJ1-6; TRBD1 agrees at 7 bases. V lost 0 bases and J lost 6; bases outside the gene matches: 6. There are 16 residues in the CDR3. From germline, CDR1 is SGDLS and CDR2 YYNGEE. The CDR3 nucleotides are TGTGCCAGCAGCGTAGCCGTGACAGGGTTTAATTCACCCCTCCACTTT. It yields the protein CASSVAVTGFNSPLHF.

In its sample, this clone was seen once. The chain has TRBV6-2 or TRBV6-3 and TRBJ1-1, with a weak D call TRBD1 (5 bases). The germline CDR1 and CDR2 sequences are MNHEY and SVGEGT. This CDR3 contains 14 residues. V was cut by 0 bases and J by 5 bases, with 10 bases left in between. The CDR3 DNA reads as TGTGCCAGCAGTTACTCGTTTGGGGCTACTGAAGCTTTCTTT. Protein product: CASSYSFGATEAFF.